What follows is one T cell receptor beta chain and its context. Per germline, CDR1 MGHDK and CDR2 SYGVNS. The CDR3 contains 12 residues. V was pared by 10 bases and J by 1 base, with 10 bases between. The data are from a study of T cell changes during pregnancy in multiple sclerosis. The assay was immunoSEQ multiplex PCR, and TCRdb's table has in-frame clones only and misses some. The data contain roughly 38,000 clones, less than 95% of them singletons. This receptor was taken from a female donor with multiple sclerosis, enrolled in a pregnancy study. This sample comprised CD8+ T cells from peripheral blood mononuclear cells, obtained in the first trimester of pregnancy. The gene calls are TRBV25-1 and TRBJ1-1, with TRBD1 as a possible D gene (6 bases). The CDR3 region is CATQTGNTEAFF. In nucleotides, the CDR3 is TGTGCCACCCAGACAGGGAACACTGAAGCTTTCTTT.